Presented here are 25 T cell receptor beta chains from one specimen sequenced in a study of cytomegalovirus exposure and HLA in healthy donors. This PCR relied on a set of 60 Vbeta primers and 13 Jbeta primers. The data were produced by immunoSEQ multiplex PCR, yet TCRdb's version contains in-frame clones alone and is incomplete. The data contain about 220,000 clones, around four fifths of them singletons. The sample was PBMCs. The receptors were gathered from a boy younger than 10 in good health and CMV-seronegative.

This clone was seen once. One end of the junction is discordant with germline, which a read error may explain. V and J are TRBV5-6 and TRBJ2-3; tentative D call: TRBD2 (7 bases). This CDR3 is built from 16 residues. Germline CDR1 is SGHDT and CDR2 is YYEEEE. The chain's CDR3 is CASSLVAGVLTGTQYF. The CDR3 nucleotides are TGTGCCAGCAGCTTGGTGGCGGGAGTTTTGACAGGTACGCAGTATTTT.

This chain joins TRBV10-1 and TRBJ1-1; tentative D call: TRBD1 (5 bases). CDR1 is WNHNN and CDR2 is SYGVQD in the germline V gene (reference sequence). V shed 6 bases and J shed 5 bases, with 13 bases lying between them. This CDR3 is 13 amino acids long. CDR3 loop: CASREFRETEAFF. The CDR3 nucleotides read TGCGCCAGCAGGGAATTCAGGGAAACTGAAGCTTTCTTT.

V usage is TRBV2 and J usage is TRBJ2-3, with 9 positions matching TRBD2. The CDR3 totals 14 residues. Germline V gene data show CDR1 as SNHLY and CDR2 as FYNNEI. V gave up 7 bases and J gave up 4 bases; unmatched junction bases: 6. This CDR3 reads CASTGTSFPDTQYF. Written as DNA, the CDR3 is TGTGCCAGCACTGGGACTAGCTTCCCAGATACGCAGTATTTT.

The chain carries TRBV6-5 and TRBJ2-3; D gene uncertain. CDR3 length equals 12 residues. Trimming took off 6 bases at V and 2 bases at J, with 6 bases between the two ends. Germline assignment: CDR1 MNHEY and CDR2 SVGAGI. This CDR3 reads CASRTLTDTQYF. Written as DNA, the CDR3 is TGTGCCAGCAGGACACTCACAGATACGCAGTATTTT.

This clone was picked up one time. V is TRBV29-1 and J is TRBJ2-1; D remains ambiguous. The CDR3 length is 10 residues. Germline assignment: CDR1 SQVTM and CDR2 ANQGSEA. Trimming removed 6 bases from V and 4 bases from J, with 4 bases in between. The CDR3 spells CSVLYNEQFF. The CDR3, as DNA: TGCAGCGTCCTATACAATGAGCAGTTCTTC.

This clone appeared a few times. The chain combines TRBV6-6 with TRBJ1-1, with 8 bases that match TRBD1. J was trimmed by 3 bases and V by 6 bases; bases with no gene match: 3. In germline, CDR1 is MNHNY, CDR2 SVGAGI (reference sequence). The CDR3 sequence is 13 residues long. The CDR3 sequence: CASRRQGYTEAFF. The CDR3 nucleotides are TGTGCCAGCAGGAGACAGGGGTACACTGAAGCTTTCTTT.

CDR3 sequence (DNA): TGTGCCAGCACCCCGGGGCCAGGGGGGCTAGCTAACTATGGCTACACCTTC. Translated, it gives CASTPGPGGLANYGYTF. V and J are TRBV5-6 and TRBJ1-2; TRBD1 matches at 7 bases. CDR1 and CDR2 from the germline V gene are SGHDT and YYEEEE. The CDR3 is 17 amino acids. V was clipped by 6 bases and J by 0 bases; unmatched bases: 14.

For the CDR3, the DNA is TGCAGCGTTGTTGGGCCTAGCGGGAACTACAATGAGCAGTTCTTC. Translation: CSVVGPSGNYNEQFF. The V call is TRBV29-1, the J call TRBJ2-1, with TRBD2 matching over 9 bases. The V segment lost 4 bases and the J segment 3 bases; nucleotides outside the gene matches: 7. CDR1 is SQVTM and CDR2 is ANQGSEA in the germline V gene. This CDR3 is built from 15 residues.

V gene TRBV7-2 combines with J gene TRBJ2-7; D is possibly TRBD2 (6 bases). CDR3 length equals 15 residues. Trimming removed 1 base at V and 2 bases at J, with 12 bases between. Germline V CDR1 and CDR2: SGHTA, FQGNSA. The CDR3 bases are TGTGCCAGCAGCTTAGGAGGCGGGACGACCTACGAGCAGTACTTC. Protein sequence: CASSLGGGTTYEQYF.

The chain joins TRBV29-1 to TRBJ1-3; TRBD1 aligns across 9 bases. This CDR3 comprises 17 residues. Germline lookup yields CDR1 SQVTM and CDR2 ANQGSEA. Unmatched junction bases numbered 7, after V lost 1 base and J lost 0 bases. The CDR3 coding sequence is TGCAGCGTTGAAGGTGGGACAGGGTGGAACTCTGGAAACACCATATATTTT. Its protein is CSVEGGTGWNSGNTIYF.

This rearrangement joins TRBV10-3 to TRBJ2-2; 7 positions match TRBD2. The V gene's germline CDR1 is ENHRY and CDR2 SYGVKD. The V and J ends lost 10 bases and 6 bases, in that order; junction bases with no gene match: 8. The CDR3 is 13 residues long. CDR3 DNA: TGTGCCACCTCGACTAGCCCCCCCGGGGAGCTGTTTTTT. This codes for CATSTSPPGELFF.

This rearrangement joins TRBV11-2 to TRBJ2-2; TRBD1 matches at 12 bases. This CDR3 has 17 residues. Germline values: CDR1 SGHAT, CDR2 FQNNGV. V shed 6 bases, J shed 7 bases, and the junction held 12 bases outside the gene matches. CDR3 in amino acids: CASRRLKGQGAVGELFF. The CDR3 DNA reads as TGTGCCAGCAGGCGACTAAAGGGACAGGGGGCTGTCGGGGAGCTGTTTTTT.

The CDR3 DNA reads as TGTGCCAGCAGCTTTAGGGACAGGGGCTCCTACAATGAGCAGTTCTTC. As protein: CASSFRDRGSYNEQFF. J is TRBJ2-1 and V is TRBV7-8, with 10 bases matching TRBD1. Germline V CDR1 and CDR2: SGHVS, FQNEAQ. The CDR3 extends over 16 amino acids. Trimming cost V 3 bases and J 0 bases; bases outside gene matches: 2.

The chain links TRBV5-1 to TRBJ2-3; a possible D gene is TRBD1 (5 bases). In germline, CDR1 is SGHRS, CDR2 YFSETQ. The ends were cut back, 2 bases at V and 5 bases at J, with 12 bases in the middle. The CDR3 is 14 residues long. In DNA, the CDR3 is TGCGCCAGCAGCTTCAGGCAGGGAATAGATACGCAGTATTTT. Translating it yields CASSFRQGIDTQYF.

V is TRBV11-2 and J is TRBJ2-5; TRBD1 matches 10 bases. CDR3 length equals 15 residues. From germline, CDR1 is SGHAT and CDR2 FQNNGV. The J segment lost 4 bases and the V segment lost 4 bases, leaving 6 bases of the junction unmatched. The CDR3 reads CASSSLRDRGETQYF. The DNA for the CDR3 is TGTGCCAGCAGCTCGCTCCGGGACAGGGGAGAGACCCAGTACTTC. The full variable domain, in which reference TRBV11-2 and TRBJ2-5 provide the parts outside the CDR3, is EAGVAQSPRYKIIEKRQSVAFWCNPISGHATLYWYQQILGQGPKLLIQFQNNGVVDDSQLPKDRFSAERLKGVDSTLKIQPAKLEDSAVYLCASSSLRDRGETQYFGPGTRLLVL.

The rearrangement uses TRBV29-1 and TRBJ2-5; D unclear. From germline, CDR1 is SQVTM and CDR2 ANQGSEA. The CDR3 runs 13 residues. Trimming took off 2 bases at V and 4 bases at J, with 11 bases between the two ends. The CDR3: CSVEMRVRETQYF. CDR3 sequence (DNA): TGCAGCGTTGAAATGAGAGTACGAGAGACCCAGTACTTC.

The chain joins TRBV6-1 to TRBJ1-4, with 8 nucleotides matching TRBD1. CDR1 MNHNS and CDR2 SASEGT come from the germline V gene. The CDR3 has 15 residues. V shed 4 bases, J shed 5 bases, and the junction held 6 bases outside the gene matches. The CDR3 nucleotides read TGTGCCAGCAGTGGGGACAGGAGATCGAATGAAAAACTGTTTTTT. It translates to CASSGDRRSNEKLFF.

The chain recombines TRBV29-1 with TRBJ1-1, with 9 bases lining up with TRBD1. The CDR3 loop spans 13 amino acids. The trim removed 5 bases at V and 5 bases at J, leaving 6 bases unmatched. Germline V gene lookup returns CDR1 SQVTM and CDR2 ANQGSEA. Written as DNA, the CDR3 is TGCAGCGTTACAGGGGGCAAGTGGACTGAAGCTTTCTTT. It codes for CSVTGGKWTEAFF.

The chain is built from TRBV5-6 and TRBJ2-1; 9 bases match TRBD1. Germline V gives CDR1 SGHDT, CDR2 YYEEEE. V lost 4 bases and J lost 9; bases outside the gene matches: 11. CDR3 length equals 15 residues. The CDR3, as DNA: TGTGCCAGCAGCCGGGGGACAGGGCGGTTGGGTGAGCAGTTCTTC. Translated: CASSRGTGRLGEQFF.

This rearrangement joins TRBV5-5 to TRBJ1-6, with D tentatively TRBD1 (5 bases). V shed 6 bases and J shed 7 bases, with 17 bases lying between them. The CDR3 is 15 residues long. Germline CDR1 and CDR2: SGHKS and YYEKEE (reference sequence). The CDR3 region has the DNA TGTGCCAGCACCCCCTTACAGGAAAGGAATTCACCCCTCCACTTT. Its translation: CASTPLQERNSPLHF.

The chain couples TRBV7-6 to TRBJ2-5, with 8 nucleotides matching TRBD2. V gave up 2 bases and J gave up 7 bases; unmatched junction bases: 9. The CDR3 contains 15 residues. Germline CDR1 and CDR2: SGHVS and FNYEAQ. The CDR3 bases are TGTGCCAGCAGCTTAAGCCGCAGCGGGAGTGGGACCCAGTACTTC. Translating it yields CASSLSRSGSGTQYF.

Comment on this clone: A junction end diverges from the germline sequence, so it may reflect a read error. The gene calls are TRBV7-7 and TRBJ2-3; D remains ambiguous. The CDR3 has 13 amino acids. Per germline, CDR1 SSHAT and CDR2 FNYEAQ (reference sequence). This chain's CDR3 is CASSLAARDTQYF. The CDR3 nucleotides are TGTGCTAGCAGCTTAGCAGCCCGGGATACGCAGTATTTT.

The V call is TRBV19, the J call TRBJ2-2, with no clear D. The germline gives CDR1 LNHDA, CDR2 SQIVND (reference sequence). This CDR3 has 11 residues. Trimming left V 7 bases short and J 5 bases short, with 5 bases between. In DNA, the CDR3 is TGTGCCAGTACCTCTACCGGGGAGCTGTTTTTT. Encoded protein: CASTSTGELFF.

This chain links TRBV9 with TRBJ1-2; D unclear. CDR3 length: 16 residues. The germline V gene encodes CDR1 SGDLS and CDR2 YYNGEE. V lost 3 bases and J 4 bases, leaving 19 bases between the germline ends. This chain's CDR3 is CASSGGGVRVFYGYTF. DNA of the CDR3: TGTGCCAGCAGCGGCGGAGGAGTGAGGGTTTTCTATGGCTACACCTTC.

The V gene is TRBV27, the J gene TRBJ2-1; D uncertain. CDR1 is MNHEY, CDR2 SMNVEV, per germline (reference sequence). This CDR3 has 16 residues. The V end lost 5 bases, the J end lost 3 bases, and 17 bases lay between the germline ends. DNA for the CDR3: TGTGCCAGCAGTCCTCCCCCAGGTCTCGGCTACAATGAGCAGTTCTTC. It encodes CASSPPPGLGYNEQFF.